These 17 T cell receptor beta chains share one sample of origin, sequenced in a study of CD4 and CD8 cells across lung adenocarcinoma regions. TCRdb re-derived calls from the PCR reads in MiXCR, one entry per CDR3 protein. This sample carries about 12,000 distinct CDR3 sequences, 53% of them seen once, and the ten largest clones take 30% to 40%. The sequencing input was CD8+ T cells from the center of a lung tumor. These receptor sequences come from a female donor with lung adenocarcinoma. The CD4 and CD8 labels of this study may be unreliable.

This sequence joins TRBV6-1 and TRBJ1-1; possible D gene TRBD1, 5 bases. CDR1 and CDR2 from the germline V gene are MNHNS and SASEGT. V dropped 2 bases and J dropped 8 bases, with 15 bases sitting between them. This CDR3 has 14 amino acids. The CDR3 here is CASSEPGGTREAFF. CDR3 nucleotides: TGTGCCAGCAGTGAACCGGGGGGGACTCGGGAAGCTTTCTTT.

This clonotype qualifies as medium-sized. The V call is TRBV6-1, the J call TRBJ1-2; no clear D gene. V shed 1 base and J shed 4 bases, with 13 bases lying between them. Germline lookup yields CDR1 MNHNS and CDR2 SASEGT. The CDR3 spans 15 residues. The CDR3 loop is CASSEGGRLFYGYTF. The DNA of the CDR3 is TGTGCCAGCAGTGAAGGCGGCCGGCTATTCTATGGCTACACCTTC.

With respect to this clonotype: The conserved phenylalanine or tryptophan normally closing the CDR3 is absent here, so this likely arose from a read error. The chain has TRBV6-1 and TRBJ2-1; TRBD2 aligns across 7 bases. CDR3 size: 16 residues. The V gene's germline CDR1 is MNHNS and CDR2 SASEGT. The junction had 10 bases not matched to a gene; V was cut back by 5 bases and J by 3 bases. The CDR3, as DNA: TGTGCCAGCAGTCCTCTCGGACTAGAGCACTACAATGAGCAGTTCTCC. Protein sequence: CASSPLGLEHYNEQFS.

The chain has TRBV7-2 and TRBJ2-3, with D possibly being TRBD2 (6 bases). The germline gives CDR1 SGHTA, CDR2 FQGNSA. V lost 3 bases and J 0 bases, leaving 7 bases between the germline ends. The CDR3 is 14 amino acids. CDR3 sequence: CASSFGTSTDTQYF. CDR3 coding DNA: TGTGCCAGCAGCTTCGGGACTAGCACAGATACGCAGTATTTT.

Comments on this clonotype: Germline is not matched at one junction end, which may reflect a read error. V and J are TRBV10-3 and TRBJ2-4; D could derive from TRBD1 or TRBD2 (5 bases each). The CDR3 runs to 13 residues. The germline V gene encodes CDR1 ENHRY and CDR2 SYGVKD. CDR3 nucleotide sequence: TGTGTCACGGGGCCGTGGACCAAAAACATGCAGTACTTC. Protein sequence: CVTGPWTKNMQYF.

The rearrangement joins TRBV6-1 to TRBJ2-1, with D possibly being TRBD2 (6 bases). V lost 11 bases to trimming and J lost 2 bases, with 10 bases between them. The germline V gene has CDR1 MNHNS and CDR2 SASEGT. The length of the CDR3 is 12 residues. CDR3 protein: CASGEAYNEQFF. The CDR3 DNA is TGTGCCTCCGGGGAGGCCTACAATGAGCAGTTCTTC.

This clonotype was found once. The chain uses TRBV6-1 and TRBJ1-5, with 8 bases lining up with TRBD1. Per germline, CDR1 MNHNS and CDR2 SASEGT. Germline trimming cut 6 bases from V and 3 bases from J; bases unmatched to any gene: 10. The length of the CDR3 is 16 residues. CDR3 sequence (DNA): TGTGCCAGCAGACCAACCGGGACAGGCTACAATCAGCCCCAGCATTTT. Translated: CASRPTGTGYNQPQHF.

This clonotype occurred once. The chain employs TRBV6-1 and TRBJ2-3; tentatively, D is TRBD2 (6 bases). CDR3 length: 14 residues. Trimming took off 4 bases at V and 1 base at J, with 9 bases between the two ends. Germline CDR1 reads MNHNS; CDR2 reads SASEGT. The CDR3 loop reads CASSGLVGTDTQYF. The CDR3 coding sequence is TGTGCCAGCAGTGGACTAGTTGGCACAGATACGCAGTATTTT.

As concerns this clonotype: Germline and junction disagree at one end, which may indicate a read error. The gene calls are TRBV6-1 and TRBJ2-3; D might be TRBD1 (6 bases). The length of the CDR3 is 16 residues. Per germline, CDR1 MNHNS and CDR2 SASEGT. The chain's CDR3 is CASSLWGLSTKDTQYF. In DNA form, the CDR3 reads TGTGCCAGCAGTCTTTGGGGGCTCTCAACCAAAGACACTCAGTACTTT.

The chain is built from TRBV6-1 and TRBJ1-2; maybe TRBD1 (6 bases). V lost 6 bases to trimming and J lost 8 bases, with 16 bases between them. Germline loops: CDR1 MNHNS, CDR2 SASEGT. The CDR3 runs 13 residues. CDR3 nucleotides: TGTGCCAGCAGCCCAGACAGGCGGCGGGGCTACACCTTC. Translation gives CASSPDRRRGYTF.

In this sample, this clonotype is medium-sized. V gene TRBV6-1 combines with J gene TRBJ1-5; D perhaps matches TRBD1 (6 bases). Germline V gives CDR1 MNHNS, CDR2 SASEGT. V was trimmed by 4 bases and J by 2 bases, leaving 12 bases between them. This CDR3 comprises 15 residues. The CDR3 coding sequence is TGTGCCAGCAGTGGCCCGGGGGGCGGCAATCAGCCCCAGCATTTT. It yields the protein CASSGPGGGNQPQHF.

By its share, this clonotype is medium-sized. The rearrangement links TRBV6-1 to TRBJ1-1; no definite D call. CDR3 length: 13 residues. Germline CDR1 and CDR2: MNHNS and SASEGT. V lost 6 bases and J 3 bases, leaving 11 bases between the germline ends. The CDR3 sequence is CASRVSIYTEAFF. CDR3 in DNA: TGTGCCAGCAGGGTTTCGATCTACACTGAAGCTTTCTTT.

The chain has TRBV11-2 and TRBJ2-1; 8 bases are shared with TRBD2. With 5 bases clipped from V and 3 bases from J, the junction kept 12 bases outside the gene matches. The germline V gene encodes CDR1 SGHAT and CDR2 FQNNGV. The CDR3 runs to 17 residues. CDR3 bases: TGTGCCAGCAGCCTCGCGGGGGGACACGGCCTCTACAATGAGCAGTTCTTC. It codes for CASSLAGGHGLYNEQFF.

This clonotype has a handful of counts. The chain is built from TRBV10-1 and TRBJ2-1; D is ambiguous. Trimming left V 0 bases short and J 3 bases short, with 12 bases between. This CDR3 is 16 amino acids long. CDR1 WNHNN and CDR2 SYGVQD come from the germline V gene (reference sequence). DNA of the CDR3: TGCGCCAGCAGTGAGTCTAAGGGATCGGGCTACAATGAGCAGTTCTTC. Translating it yields CASSESKGSGYNEQFF.

The chain is built from TRBV10-2 and TRBJ2-1, with 10 nucleotides matching TRBD2. The J call could be wrong; TRBJ2-7 is a better fit for the DNA end. The length of the CDR3 is 14 residues. Germline CDR1 reads WSHSY; CDR2 reads SAAADI. CDR3 DNA sequence: TGCGCCAGCAGTATTAGCGGGAGGAACTACGAGCAGTACTTC. Amino acid sequence: CASSISGRNYEQYF.

The rearrangement joins TRBV27 to TRBJ1-5; 8 bases are a match to TRBD1. This CDR3 region has 15 residues. V gave up 3 bases and J gave up 5 bases; unmatched junction bases: 6. CDR1 and CDR2 from the germline V gene are MNHEY and SMNVEV (reference sequence). The chain's CDR3 is CASSLAGGRDQPQHF. CDR3 coding DNA: TGTGCCAGCAGTTTGGCAGGGGGCCGAGATCAGCCCCAGCATTTT.

Details on this clonotype: The junction departs from the called germline gene at one end, perhaps through a read error. The chain couples TRBV6-1 to TRBJ2-3; D is uncertain. The CDR3 totals 15 residues. CDR1 and CDR2 from the germline V gene are MNHNS and SASEGT. The chain's CDR3 is CASSRQAVSTGAQFF. The CDR3 bases are TGTGCCAGCAGTCGCCAGGCTGTGAGCACCGGTGCGCAGTTTTTT.